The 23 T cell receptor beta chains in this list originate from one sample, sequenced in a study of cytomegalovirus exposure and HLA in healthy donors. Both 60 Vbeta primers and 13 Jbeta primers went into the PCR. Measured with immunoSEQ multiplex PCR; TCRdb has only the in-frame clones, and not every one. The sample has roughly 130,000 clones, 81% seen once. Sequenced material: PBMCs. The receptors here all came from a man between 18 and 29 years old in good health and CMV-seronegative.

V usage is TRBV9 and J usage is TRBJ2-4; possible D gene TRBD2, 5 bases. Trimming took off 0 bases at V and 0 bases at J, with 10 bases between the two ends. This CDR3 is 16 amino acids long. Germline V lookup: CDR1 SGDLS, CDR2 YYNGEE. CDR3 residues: CASSVDGRGAKNIQYF. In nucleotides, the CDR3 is TGTGCCAGCAGCGTAGACGGTCGGGGAGCCAAAAACATTCAGTACTTC. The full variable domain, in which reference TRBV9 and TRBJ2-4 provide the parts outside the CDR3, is DSGVTQTPKHLITATGQRVTLRCSPRSGDLSVYWYQQSLDQGLQFLIQYYNGEERAKGNILERFSAQQFPDLHSELNLSSLELGDSALYFCASSVDGRGAKNIQYFGAGTRLSVL.

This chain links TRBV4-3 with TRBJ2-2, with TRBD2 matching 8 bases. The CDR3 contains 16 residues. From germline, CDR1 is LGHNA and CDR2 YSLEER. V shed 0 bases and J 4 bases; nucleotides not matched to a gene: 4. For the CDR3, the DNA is TGCGCCAGCAGCCAAGAAGACGGGAGGGGCACCGGGGAGCTGTTTTTT. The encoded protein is CASSQEDGRGTGELFF.

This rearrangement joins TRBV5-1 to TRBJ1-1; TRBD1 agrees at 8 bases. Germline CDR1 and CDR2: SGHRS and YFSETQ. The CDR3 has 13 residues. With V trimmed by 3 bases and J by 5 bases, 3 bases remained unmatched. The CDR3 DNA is TGCGCCAGCAGCTCACAGGGGGGGACTGAAGCTTTCTTT. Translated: CASSSQGGTEAFF.

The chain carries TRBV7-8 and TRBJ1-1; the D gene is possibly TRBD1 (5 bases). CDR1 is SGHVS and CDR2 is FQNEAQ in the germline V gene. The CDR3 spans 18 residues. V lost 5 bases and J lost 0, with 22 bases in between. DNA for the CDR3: TGTGCCAGCAGCCCCCCCAGACAGATCCTTCTAATGAACACTGAAGCTTTCTTT. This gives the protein CASSPPRQILLMNTEAFF.

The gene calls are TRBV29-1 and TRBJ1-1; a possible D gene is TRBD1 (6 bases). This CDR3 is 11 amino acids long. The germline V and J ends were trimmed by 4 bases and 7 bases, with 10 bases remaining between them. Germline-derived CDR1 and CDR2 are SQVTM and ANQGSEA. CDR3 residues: CSVGTAVEAFF. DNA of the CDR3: TGCAGCGTTGGGACAGCGGTTGAAGCTTTCTTT.

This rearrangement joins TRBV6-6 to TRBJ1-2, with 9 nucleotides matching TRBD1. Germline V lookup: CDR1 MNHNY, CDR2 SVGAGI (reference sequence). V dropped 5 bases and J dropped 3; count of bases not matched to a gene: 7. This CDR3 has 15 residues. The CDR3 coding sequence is TGTGCCAGCAGTGCTAGGGACAGGGTGGACTATGGCTACACCTTC. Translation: CASSARDRVDYGYTF.

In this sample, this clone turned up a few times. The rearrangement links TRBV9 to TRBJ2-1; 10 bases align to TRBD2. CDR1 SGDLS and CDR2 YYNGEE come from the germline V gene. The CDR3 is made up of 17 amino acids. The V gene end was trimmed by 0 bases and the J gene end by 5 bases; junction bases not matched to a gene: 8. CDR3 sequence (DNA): TGTGCCAGCAGCGTAGTTGCTAGCGGGGGTGTAAACAATGAGCAGTTCTTC. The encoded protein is CASSVVASGGVNNEQFF.

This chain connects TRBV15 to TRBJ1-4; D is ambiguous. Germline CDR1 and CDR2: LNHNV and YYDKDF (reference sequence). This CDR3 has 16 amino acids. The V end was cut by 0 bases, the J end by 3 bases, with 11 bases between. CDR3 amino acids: CATSRDLLGANEKLFF. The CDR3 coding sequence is TGTGCCACCAGCAGAGATCTCTTGGGAGCTAATGAAAAACTGTTTTTT.

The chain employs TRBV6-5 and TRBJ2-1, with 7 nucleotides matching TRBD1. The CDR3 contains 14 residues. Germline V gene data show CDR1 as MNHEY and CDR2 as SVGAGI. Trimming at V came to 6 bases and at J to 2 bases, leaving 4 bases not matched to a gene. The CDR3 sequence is CASRDQGAYNEQFF. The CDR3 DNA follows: TGTGCCAGCAGGGACCAGGGGGCCTACAATGAGCAGTTCTTC.

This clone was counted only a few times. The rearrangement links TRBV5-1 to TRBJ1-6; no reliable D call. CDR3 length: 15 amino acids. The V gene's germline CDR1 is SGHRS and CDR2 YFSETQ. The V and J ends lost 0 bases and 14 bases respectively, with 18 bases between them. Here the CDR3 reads CASSLEQYQIRTLHF. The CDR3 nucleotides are TGCGCCAGCAGCTTGGAACAGTACCAAATTAGAACCCTCCACTTT.

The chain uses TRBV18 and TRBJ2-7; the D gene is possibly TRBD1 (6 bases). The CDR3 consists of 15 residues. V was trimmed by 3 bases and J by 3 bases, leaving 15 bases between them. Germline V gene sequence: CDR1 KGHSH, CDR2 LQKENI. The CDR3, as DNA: TGTGCCAGCTCACCCTCAAGGACAGCAAACTACGAGCAGTACTTC. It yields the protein CASSPSRTANYEQYF.

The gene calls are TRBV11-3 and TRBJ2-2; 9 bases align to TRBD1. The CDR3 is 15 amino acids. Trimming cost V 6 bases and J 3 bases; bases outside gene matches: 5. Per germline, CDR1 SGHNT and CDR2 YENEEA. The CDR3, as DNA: TGTGCCAGCAGTACAGGGGGCAGTTACACCGGGGAGCTGTTTTTT. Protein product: CASSTGGSYTGELFF.

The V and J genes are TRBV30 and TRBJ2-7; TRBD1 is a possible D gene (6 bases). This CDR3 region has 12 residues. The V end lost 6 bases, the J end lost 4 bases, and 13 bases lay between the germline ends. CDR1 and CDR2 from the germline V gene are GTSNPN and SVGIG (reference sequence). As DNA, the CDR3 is TGTGCCTGTCATTTACAGGGTTACGAGCAGTACTTC. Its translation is CACHLQGYEQYF.

The CDR3 is CASNTRGASFF. The DNA of the CDR3 is TGTGCCAGCAACACCCGGGGGGCATCGTTCTTC. The J gene is TRBJ2-1, the V gene TRBV11-2; D may be TRBD2 (7 bases). CDR1 is SGHAT and CDR2 is FQNNGV in the germline V gene. V shed 7 bases and J shed 15 bases, with 16 bases lying between them. The CDR3 consists of 11 residues.

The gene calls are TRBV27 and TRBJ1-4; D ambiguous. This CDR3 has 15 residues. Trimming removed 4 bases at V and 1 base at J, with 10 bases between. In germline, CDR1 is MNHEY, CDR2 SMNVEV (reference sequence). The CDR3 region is CASSSRSLTNEKLFF. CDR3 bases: TGTGCCAGCAGTTCCCGGTCGTTAACTAATGAAAAACTGTTTTTT. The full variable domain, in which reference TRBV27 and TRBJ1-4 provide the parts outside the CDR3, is EAQVTQNPRYLITVTGKKLTVTCSQNMNHEYMSWYRQDPGLGLRQIYYSMNVEVTDKGDVPEGYKVSRKEKRNFPLILESPSPNQTSLYFCASSSRSLTNEKLFFGSGTQLSVL.

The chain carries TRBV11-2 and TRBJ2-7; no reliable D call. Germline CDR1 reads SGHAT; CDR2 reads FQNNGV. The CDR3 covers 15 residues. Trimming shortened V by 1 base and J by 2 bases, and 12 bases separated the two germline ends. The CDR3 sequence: CASSLVGTATYEQYF. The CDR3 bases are TGTGCCAGCAGCTTAGTAGGAACAGCTACCTACGAGCAGTACTTC.

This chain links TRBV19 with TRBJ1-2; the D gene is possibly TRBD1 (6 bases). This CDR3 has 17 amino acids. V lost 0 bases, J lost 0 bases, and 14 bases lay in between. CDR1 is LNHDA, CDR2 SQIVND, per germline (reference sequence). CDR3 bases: TGTGCCAGTAGTATAGATCTATTAGGACAGCCTAACTATGGCTACACCTTC. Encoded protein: CASSIDLLGQPNYGYTF.

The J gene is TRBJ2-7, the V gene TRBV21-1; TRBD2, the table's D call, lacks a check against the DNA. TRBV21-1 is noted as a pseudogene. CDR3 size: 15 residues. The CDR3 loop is CASSSSGEAAHEQYF. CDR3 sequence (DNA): TGTGCCAGCAGCTCGTCGGGGGAGGCGGCCCACGAGCAGTACTTC.

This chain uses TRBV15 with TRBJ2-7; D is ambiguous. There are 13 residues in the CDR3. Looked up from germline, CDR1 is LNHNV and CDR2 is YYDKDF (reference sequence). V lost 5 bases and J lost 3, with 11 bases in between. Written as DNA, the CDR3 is TGTGCCACCAGCCCATCGTTGAGCTACGAGCAGTACTTC. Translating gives CATSPSLSYEQYF.

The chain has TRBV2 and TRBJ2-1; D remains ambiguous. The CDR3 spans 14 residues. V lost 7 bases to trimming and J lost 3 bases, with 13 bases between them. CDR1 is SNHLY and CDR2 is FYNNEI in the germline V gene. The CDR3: CASTPPGLYNEQFF. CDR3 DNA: TGTGCCAGCACCCCTCCGGGTCTCTACAATGAGCAGTTCTTC.

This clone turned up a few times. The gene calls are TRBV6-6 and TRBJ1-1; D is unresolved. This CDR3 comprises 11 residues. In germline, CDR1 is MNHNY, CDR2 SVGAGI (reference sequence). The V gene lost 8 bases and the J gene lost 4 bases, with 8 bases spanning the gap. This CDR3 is CASVESTEAFF. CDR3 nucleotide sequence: TGTGCCAGCGTGGAGAGCACTGAAGCTTTCTTT.

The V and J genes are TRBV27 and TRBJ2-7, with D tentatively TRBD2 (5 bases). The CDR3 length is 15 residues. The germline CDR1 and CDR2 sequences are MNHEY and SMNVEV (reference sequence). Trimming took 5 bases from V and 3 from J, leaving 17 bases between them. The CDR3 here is CASSPSPGVIYEQYF. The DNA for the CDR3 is TGTGCCAGCAGTCCCTCTCCCGGGGTAATCTACGAGCAGTACTTC.

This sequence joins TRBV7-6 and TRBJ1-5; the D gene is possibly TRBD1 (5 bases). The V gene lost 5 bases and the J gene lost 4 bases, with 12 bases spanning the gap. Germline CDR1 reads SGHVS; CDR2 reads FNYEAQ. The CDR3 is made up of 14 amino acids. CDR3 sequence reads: CASSPVGGNQPQHF. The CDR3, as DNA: TGTGCCAGCAGCCCAGTCGGGGGAAATCAGCCCCAGCATTTT.